The rows below give T cell receptor beta chains drawn from one sample of a study of cytomegalovirus exposure and HLA in healthy donors. Here immunoSEQ multiplex PCR was the method, and the copy in TCRdb shows in-frame clones only, minus some. The data contain 150,000 or so clones, roughly 80% of them singletons. Source material: PBMCs. Source of these receptors: a man aged 18 to 29 in good health and CMV-seropositive. The CDR3 runs from the conserved cysteine through the conserved F or W. D genes are given only for firm matches. Clone size is shown for a subset of rows, as once, few, many or a class of expanded clone.

cdr3_nt cdr3_aa d_call j_call v_call clone_size
TGTGCCAGCTCCCCGTCCTCGGGGGAAGGCGGGGAGACCCAGTACTTC CASSPSSGEGGETQYF . TRBJ2-5 TRBV27 .
TGTGCCAGCAGCGCCCCGGGACAGGGGTTAGACTACGAGCAGTACTTC CASSAPGQGLDYEQYF TRBD1 TRBJ2-7 TRBV2 .
TGCGCCAGCAGTAAGAGAACCGTCAATGAGCAGTTCTTC CASSKRTVNEQFF . TRBJ2-1 TRBV10-2 .
TGTGCCAGCAGGGGCGGGAGGGCCTCCTTTACGGGGTCCTACGAGCAGTACTTC CASRGGRASFTGSYEQYF TRBD2 TRBJ2-7 TRBV27 .
TGTGCCAGCACCGCAAGGGGACATACAGATACGCAGTATTTT CASTARGHTDTQYF . TRBJ2-3 TRBV28 few
TGTGCCAGCAGACAGGGAGAGGGAAACACCATATATTTT CASRQGEGNTIYF . TRBJ1-3 TRBV7-9 .
TGTGCCAGCAGGGCGACTAGCGAGAACATTCAGTACTTC CASRATSENIQYF TRBD2 TRBJ2-4 TRBV27 .
TGTGCCAGCAGCCAGGGGACACTAGCCTACGAGCAGTACTTC CASSQGTLAYEQYF . TRBJ2-7 TRBV7-2 .
TGTGCCAGCAGTTTCCAGAACTATGGCTACACCTTC CASSFQNYGYTF . TRBJ1-2 TRBV28 once
TGTGCCAGCAGTGAAGTTGGGACAGGGCTCGGTGGCTACACCTTC CASSEVGTGLGGYTF TRBD1 TRBJ1-2 TRBV6-1 once
TGTGCCAGCAGCCTGGGACAGGGAATCACTGAAGCTTTCTTT CASSLGQGITEAFF TRBD1 TRBJ1-1 TRBV27 .
TGTGCCTGGAGCCTACTAGCGGACGGCTTAAAGACCCAGTACTTC CAWSLLADGLKTQYF TRBD2 TRBJ2-5 TRBV30 .
TGTGCCAGCAGCTTGAACTTGTACCGATCCTACGAGCAGTACTTC CASSLNLYRSYEQYF . TRBJ2-7 TRBV7-2 once
TGTGCCAGCAGCACGGGACAGGGGAATGAGCAGTTCTTC CASSTGQGNEQFF TRBD1 TRBJ2-1 TRBV7-6 .
TGTGCCTGGAGTGAAAACAGGGGTGTTCACTATGGCTACCCCTTC CAWSENRGVHYGYPF TRBD1 TRBJ1-2 TRBV30 .
TGTGCCAGCAGTCCCTCCCGGCGGTCGTATGTCAAAAACATTCAGTACTTC CASSPSRRSYVKNIQYF . TRBJ2-4 TRBV28 .
TGTGCCAGCAGTTTAGGGGGGATCGGTAATGAAAAACTGTTTTTT CASSLGGIGNEKLFF . TRBJ1-4 TRBV28 few
TGCGCCAGCAGCTTGGAACAGGGGTTTCAGTACTTC CASSLEQGFQYF TRBD1 TRBJ2-7 TRBV5-1 .